The 19 T cell receptor beta chains given below trace back to one sample, sequenced in a study of blood T cell repertoires in COVID-19. The protocol was immunoSEQ multiplex PCR, while the TCRdb copy is restricted to in-frame clones and leaves out a portion. The data hold about 230,000 clones, with approximately 84% observed a single time. The specimen sequenced was peripheral blood. The receptors here all came from a man in his fifties with COVID-19, enrolled during active disease.

This chain uses TRBV19 with TRBJ2-7; 10 nucleotides align to TRBD2. Germline CDR1 LNHDA, CDR2 SQIVND (reference sequence). The ends lost 9 bases at V and 0 bases at J; junction bases unmatched: 5. The CDR3 spans 14 residues. Here the CDR3 reads CASKRTSGSYEQYF. The DNA of the CDR3 is TGTGCCAGCAAGCGGACTAGCGGCTCCTACGAGCAGTACTTC.

This clone was seen only a few times. J is TRBJ2-7 and V is TRBV2; 9 nucleotides align to TRBD1. Looked up from germline, CDR1 is SNHLY and CDR2 is FYNNEI. The V gene end was trimmed by 4 bases and the J gene end by 4 bases; junction bases not matched to a gene: 5. The CDR3 runs 14 residues. The CDR3 coding sequence is TGTGCCAGCAGTGCGCGGACAGGGGAATACGAGCAGTACTTC. Its translation: CASSARTGEYEQYF. Combining the CDR3 with reference TRBV2 and TRBJ2-7 gives the whole variable domain EPEVTQTPSHQVTQMGQEVILRCVPISNHLYFYWYRQILGQKVEFLVSFYNNEISEKSEIFDDQFSVERPDGSNFTLKIRSTKLEDSAMYFCASSARTGEYEQYFGPGTRLTVT.

The V call is TRBV7-8, the J call TRBJ2-7; D is perhaps TRBD2 (5 bases). This CDR3 is 14 amino acids long. Trimming stripped 3 bases from V and 6 bases from J, with 15 bases between. Looked up from germline, CDR1 is SGHVS and CDR2 is FQNEAQ. In DNA, the CDR3 is TGTGCCAGCAGCTTGGGCGGGCCGTCTCTCGAGCAGTACTTC. Translated: CASSLGGPSLEQYF.

In its sample, this clone was seen once. The genes are TRBV19 and TRBJ1-2; tentatively, D is TRBD1 (6 bases). The CDR3 has 15 amino acids. The V gene's germline CDR1 is LNHDA and CDR2 SQIVND (reference sequence). Trimming removed 5 bases at V and 3 bases at J, with 16 bases between. The CDR3 protein is CASSPLDRTHYGYTF. CDR3 DNA: TGTGCCAGTAGTCCTTTAGACAGGACCCACTATGGCTACACCTTC.

The V gene is TRBV9, the J gene TRBJ2-5; 7 bases agree with TRBD2. Germline CDR1 is SGDLS and CDR2 is YYNGEE. The V segment lost 3 bases and the J segment 4 bases; nucleotides outside the gene matches: 12. This CDR3 has 16 amino acids. CDR3 amino acids: CASSGDGGGGGETQYF. In DNA, the CDR3 is TGTGCCAGCAGCGGAGACGGAGGCGGGGGAGGAGAGACCCAGTACTTC.

For this clone: This sample includes further DNA sequences coding for the same CDR3. This chain links TRBV18 with TRBJ2-7; TRBD1 aligns across 8 bases. Germline V CDR1 and CDR2: KGHSH, LQKENI. J was trimmed by 2 bases and V by 1 base; bases with no gene match: 4. The CDR3 is 15 amino acids. The CDR3 nucleotides read TGTGCCAGCTCACCACTGGCAGGGGGCCCCTACGAGCAGTACTTC. Translation: CASSPLAGGPYEQYF.

The CDR3 spells CSDDRDNGDEQFF. The CDR3 DNA reads as TGCAGCGACGACCGGGATAACGGGGATGAGCAGTTCTTC. This chain connects TRBV29-1 to TRBJ2-1; D might be TRBD2 (5 bases). V was trimmed by 7 bases and J by 8 bases, leaving 18 bases between them. The CDR3 runs to 13 residues. CDR1 and CDR2 from the germline V gene are SQVTM and ANQGSEA.

The J gene is TRBJ1-1, the V gene TRBV6-5; 8 positions match TRBD1. CDR1 MNHEY and CDR2 SVGAGI come from the germline V gene. The V and J ends lost 4 bases and 1 base, in that order; junction bases with no gene match: 2. This CDR3 region has 14 residues. CDR3 sequence: CASSWGQENTEAFF. In DNA, the CDR3 is TGTGCCAGCAGTTGGGGACAGGAGAACACTGAAGCTTTCTTT.

This chain connects TRBV7-9 to TRBJ2-3; TRBD1 agrees at 7 bases. V gave up 6 bases and J gave up 2 bases; unmatched junction bases: 2. The CDR3 is 13 residues long. The germline V gene encodes CDR1 SEHNR and CDR2 FQNEAQ (reference sequence). This CDR3 is CASSDRATDTQYF. The CDR3 DNA reads TGTGCCAGCAGTGACAGGGCCACAGATACGCAGTATTTT.

The rearrangement joins TRBV19 to TRBJ2-2, with unresolved D. The CDR3 consists of 15 residues. The germline V gene has CDR1 LNHDA and CDR2 SQIVND (reference sequence). V lost 4 bases and J 0 bases, leaving 9 bases between the germline ends. CDR3 DNA: TGTGCCAGTAGTAGAATAGCCTCGAACACCGGGGAGCTGTTTTTT. Translating gives CASSRIASNTGELFF.

This chain links TRBV18 with TRBJ2-1, with 10 bases matching TRBD2. The CDR3 length is 18 residues. In germline, CDR1 is KGHSH, CDR2 LQKENI. The ends lost 2 bases at V and 3 bases at J; junction bases unmatched: 10. The CDR3 region is CASSPEMASGRVYNEQFF. The CDR3 DNA is TGTGCCAGCTCACCAGAGATGGCTAGCGGGAGAGTCTACAATGAGCAGTTCTTC. The full variable domain, completed using reference TRBV18 and TRBJ2-1, is NAGVMQNPRHLVRRRGQEARLRCSPMKGHSHVYWYRQLPEEGLKFMVYLQKENIIDESGMPKERFSAEFPKEGPSILRIQQVVRGDSAAYFCASSPEMASGRVYNEQFFGPGTRLTVL.

This clone was counted once. The V gene is TRBV19, the J gene TRBJ2-7, with 9 positions matching TRBD1. Looked up from germline, CDR1 is LNHDA and CDR2 is SQIVND (reference sequence). With 4 bases clipped from V and 2 bases from J, the junction kept 6 bases outside the gene matches. CDR3 size: 15 residues. CDR3 in DNA: TGTGCCAGTAGTACCGGACAGGGGAGCACCTACGAGCAGTACTTC. Translated, it gives CASSTGQGSTYEQYF.

This chain links TRBV6-5 with TRBJ2-2, with 10 bases lining up with TRBD1. The CDR3 length is 16 residues. After removal of 4 bases from V and 6 bases from J, the junction contained 8 bases not matched to a gene. CDR1 and CDR2 from the germline V gene are MNHEY and SVGAGI. The CDR3 loop reads CASSWTGTGDSGELFF. In DNA form, the CDR3 reads TGTGCCAGCAGTTGGACCGGGACAGGGGACTCCGGGGAGCTGTTTTTT.

This chain links TRBV5-4 with TRBJ2-3, with a tentative D call TRBD1 (7 bases). Trimming left V 5 bases short and J 3 bases short, with 13 bases between. Germline lookup yields CDR1 SGHNT and CDR2 YYREEE (reference sequence). This CDR3 region has 14 residues. CDR3 in DNA: TGTGCCAGCAGGCTGCAGGGGGGAACAGATACGCAGTATTTT. Translating it yields CASRLQGGTDTQYF.

This sequence joins TRBV28 and TRBJ1-1; D not resolved. CDR3 length: 15 amino acids. Trimming stripped 5 bases from V and 0 bases from J, with 13 bases between. CDR1 and CDR2 from the germline V gene are MDHEN and SYDVKM. CDR3 sequence reads: CASSPWESLNTEAFF. The DNA of the CDR3 is TGTGCCAGCAGTCCATGGGAGAGCTTGAACACTGAAGCTTTCTTT.

This clone was counted a single time. The J gene is TRBJ2-3, the V gene TRBV3-1 (or the pseudogene TRBV3-2); 7 bases align to TRBD2. The CDR3 runs to 14 residues. Trimming took 5 bases from V and 0 from J; bases not matched to a gene: 2. CDR1 is LGHDT and CDR2 is YNNKEL in the germline V gene (reference sequence). CDR3 amino acids: CASSSSGSTDTQYF. The CDR3 bases are TGTGCCAGCAGCAGTAGCGGGAGCACAGATACGCAGTATTTT.

The chain couples TRBV7-9 to TRBJ2-3, with 9 bases fitting TRBD1. The CDR3 length is 15 residues. Germline CDR1 is SEHNR and CDR2 is FQNEAQ (reference sequence). The V segment lost 4 bases and the J segment 5 bases; nucleotides outside the gene matches: 7. The CDR3 protein is CASSYLQGAGDTQYF. CDR3 nucleotides: TGTGCCAGCAGCTACCTACAGGGGGCAGGAGATACGCAGTATTTT.

The chain recombines TRBV30 with TRBJ1-5, with D possibly TRBD1 on 6 matching bases. The CDR3 covers 14 residues. The germline V gene encodes CDR1 GTSNPN and CDR2 SVGIG (reference sequence). V was shortened by 1 base and J by 3 bases, with 10 bases between the two germline ends. CDR3 residues: CAWSGGGPNQPQHF. CDR3 sequence (DNA): TGTGCCTGGAGTGGCGGGGGGCCCAATCAGCCCCAGCATTTT.

The chain links TRBV7-9 to TRBJ2-5; 7 bases agree with TRBD1. Germline V CDR1 and CDR2: SEHNR, FQNEAQ (reference sequence). The CDR3 covers 17 residues. With V trimmed by 3 bases and J by 0 bases, 10 bases remained unmatched. The CDR3 loop is CASSLGLNRGHQETQYF. DNA of the CDR3: TGTGCCAGCAGCTTGGGGTTGAACAGGGGCCACCAAGAGACCCAGTACTTC.